This T cell receptor beta chain originates from a study of blood T cell repertoires in COVID-19 (dated by TCRdb to about 2020). The study in broad terms: The collaborator samples originated in the United States, Italy and Spain and spanned the acute and convalescent phases of COVID-19. The samples were drawn from the first 160 participants of the ongoing ImmuneRACE study and from more than 1,000 subjects provided by 6 global collaborators. Deeply sampled blood TCRbeta repertoires from subjects exposed to, actively infected with, or recovered from COVID-19 were included in the dataset. The prospective study material was composed of cDNA or gDNA derived from T cells, B-cell-depleted T cells, or PBMCs. HLA class I and class II types, where available, came from metadata supplied by the sample provider rather than from assay-based typing. Nearly every sample came with metadata listing a de-identified subject ID, COVID-19 status, age in years and sex. The repertoires were made available in a free public database intended to serve as a resource for research on the immune response to SARS-CoV-2.

The trim is 0 bases for V and 8 bases for J, with a gap of 12 bases between the germline ends. As encoded in the germline V gene, CDR1 is SGHDT while CDR2 is YYEEEE. Spanning cysteine to phenylalanine, the CDR3 consists of 15 amino acids. The read is trimmed to its CDR3 DNA, 45 bases read in frame from base 1. The immunoSEQ Assay, a bias-controlled multiplex PCR, was used to amplify TCRbeta CDR3 regions from genomic DNA. As for the original processing: Within the assay, amplification of reference gene primers was used to estimate how many nucleated cells each sample contained. Sequence reads were collapsed and filtered to measure the absolute abundance of every unique TCRbeta CDR3 rearrangement. Productive Simpson clonality was computed per sample as the square root of Simpson's diversity index over productive rearrangements. The table was pulled from immuneACCESS by TCRdb, which kept in-frame rearrangements only. Such tables lose some clones; where checked, under half of the loss comes from unresolved V genes, and the rest has no known cause. V and J calls and clone size are copied from that table; D and trimming were computed from the DNA. This sample is represented by around 250,000 clones; 91% of them were singletons. The top ten clones comprise approximately 1.3% of the sample.

General conclusions and limits of the study: How much clinical and demographic metadata was included differed by source and by participant, and the metadata was provided uncurated.

In this sample, this clone turned up once. Its antigen target is currently unknown. Nothing much larger sits one base from this clone, and base qualities are not available. Participants in the prospective study were enrolled through a virtual design, were aged roughly 18 to 100 years, and lived in approximately 24 United States geographic areas. To assign participants to cohorts, the prospective study relied on clinical history that participants themselves reported in a screening survey and a study questionnaire. Mobile phlebotomists in the prospective study collected whole blood, serum and a nasopharyngeal or oropharyngeal swab from every participant. Prospective study participants could optionally give additional blood draws and questionnaires over an approximately 2-month period. Prospective study blood samples were shipped either frozen or at room temperature before DNA extraction.

In this chain, TRBV5-6 is recombined with TRBJ1-6, and possibly TRBD1, on 6 matching bases. The sample was PBMCs or T cells enriched from blood (not recorded which). The receptor was derived from a human donor in a cohort exposed to, infected with or recovered from COVID-19 (not recorded which). The donor label of this sample is uncertain. The DNA is TGTGCCAGCAGCTTGGACAGGGCTTTTGATTCACCCCTCCACTTT. This sequence encodes CASSLDRAFDSPLHF. The CDR3, completed at both ends by the reference TRBV5-6 and TRBJ1-6 genes, gives the full variable domain DAGVTQSPTHLIKTRGQQVTLRCSPKSGHDTVSWYQQALGQGPQFIFQYYEEEERQRGNFPDRFSGHQFPNYSSELNVNALLLGDSALYLCASSLDRAFDSPLHFGNGTRLTVT.